The entry below describes one T cell receptor (beta chain). This clone turned up a few times. Its antigen is not yet known. Germline is not matched at one junction end, which may reflect a read error. This specimen comes from a study of beta chain features in type 1 diabetes listed by TCRdb under 2018. With regard to the full study: Mean age, gender distribution, total cell number and subset yield were not different between patients and healthy donors. A total of 90 million to 130 million sorted cells were examined across all samples, and a strong correlation was observed between cell number per subset and RNA yield. Regulatory and stem cell-like memory subsets were isolated from only 8 patients and about 8 healthy donors, whereas naive and central memory subsets came from all 28 donors. In the study, recently diagnosed type 1 diabetes patients and matched healthy donors were compared on the TCRB repertoires of their sorted circulating CD4+ T cell subsets.

The entire isolated RNA was reverse transcribed using the High Capacity cDNA Reverse Transcription Kit, and thus expressed TCRB transcripts were sequenced. Deep immunoSEQ sequencing was performed on naive, central memory and regulatory T cell samples, with an average of approximately 3.9 million total reads per sample. Sorted cells were lysed in RLT buffer and RNA was extracted with DNase-treated RNeasy Micro or Mini kits, depending on cell number. To prevent cross-contamination, every cell subset was processed on its own, while patient and healthy donor samples were processed together. TCRB sequences were amplified from cDNA with the immunoSEQ multiplex PCR, producing 87-bp fragments spanning the CDR3 region. Sequencing of the amplicons was done on the Illumina HiSeq platform. In the paper's pipeline: Synthetic template baselines were used to correct PCR bias computationally, reads within Hamming distance 2 were collapsed, and singletons that could not be merged were discarded. Reads were aligned to IMGT to assign V, D and J genes, CDR3 length, and insertions or deletions at six rearrangement sites. Within each subset, clonotype counts were normalized to the number of sorted cells before true diversity and Gini coefficients were calculated with the tcR R package. Repertoire sharing was quantified using the overlap coefficient calculated on TCRB nucleotide sequences. Out-of-frame TCRB sequences from naive cells were analyzed to stand in for the pre-selection repertoire. Here the immuneACCESS table is served through TCRdb, limited to in-frame sequences with V and J called. Missing clones are a known gap in these copies; in checked studies unresolved V genes cover under half, and the rest lacks a known reason. That table furnishes V, J and clone size, whereas the DNA furnished D and trimming. The sample table records about 900,000 clones; 15% to 20% of these occur just once. 0.02% to 0.025% of the sample belongs to the ten largest clones.

As encoded in the germline V gene (reference sequence), CDR1 is MNHNY while CDR2 is SVGAGI. The cysteine opens and the phenylalanine closes a CDR3 of 12 amino acids. The entry retains the CDR3 DNA only, 36 bases that are in frame from base 1. From each donor, a single peripheral blood sample of about 120 mL on average was drawn into heparinised tubes. Using a panel that included CD45RO, CCR7, CD25, CD127, CD95 and CD27, naive, central memory, regulatory and stem cell-like memory CD4+ T cells were sorted on a BD FACSAria II. A purity above 98% was achieved for all sorted populations. PBMCs were isolated immediately by Lymphoprep density gradient centrifugation and stained directly without culture. So that batch effects would be minimized, each experiment stained and sorted samples in pairs, pairing one healthy donor with one patient. Summary of the overall study and its limitations: HLA sub-analyses involved small numbers of individuals, so any influence of HLA type on TCRB rearrangement remained unresolved. The naive, central memory and regulatory TCRB repertoires appeared to resemble one another more closely among patients than among healthy donors. Because cDNA was sequenced instead of genomic DNA, activated cells with high expression could be over-represented, although the groups did not differ in activation or CD3 levels. PCR might favor shorter templates, but patient and control samples were amplified and corrected together, so any skew would affect both groups equally. Type 1 diabetes patients showed a moderate but significant shortening of TCRB CDR3 length in all four CD4+ subsets. Patients with type 1 diabetes made fewer insertions and deleted more nucleotides at VDJ recombination sites, implying thymic rearrangement abnormalities.

The V and J genes are TRBV6-6 and TRBJ2-7; 8 of the junction bases match TRBD1. Specimen: naive CD4+ T cells from blood. Taken with the paper, the label for cell subset or site translates to: true naive CD4+ T cells. This receptor was taken from a woman between 18 and 29 years old in good health. This receptor has the CDR3 CASSATGQGQAF. The DNA reads TGTGCCAGCAGTGCTACCGGACAGGGTCAGGCGTTC.